This T cell receptor (beta chain) was recorded in a study of human T cells and chemical hapten exposure (dated by TCRdb to about 2021). For the study in its entirety: For sensitization, 2% DPC in acetone was applied to a 2 cm by 2 cm area of upper inner arm skin. Blood samples were taken from patients before sensitization (week 0) and at 2, 6 and about 24 weeks after DPC sensitization. Libraries were combined into a pool for sequencing, and differences in TCR yield between samples came mainly from small differences in library volumes within the pool. For TCR sequencing, blood came from 25 to 35 alopecia patients at anywhere from one to four time points (pre-sensitization, 2, 6 and 24 weeks). Patch testing on the upper back used Finn chambers containing 0.01% DPC, with scoring done after 6 days according to International Contact Dermatitis Research Group standards. Both TCR alpha and TCR beta chains were sequenced from each blood RNA sample. Throughout the study period of about 23 weeks, patients also received therapeutic DPC doses to the scalp every week. This study followed changes in the peripheral blood TCR repertoire in vivo during primary and secondary sensitization of alopecia patients to the hapten diphenylcyclopropenone (DPC). The mostly female patient cohort included alopecia areata with under or over 50% scalp involvement, alopecia totalis and alopecia universalis. General study outcomes and caveats: Significantly more large CDR3 similarity clusters were formed by expanded TCRs than by pre-sensitization or healthy control sets, consistent with antigen-driven responses. Repeated subsampling changed both the strength of the expansion versus patch-test correlation and the threshold at which that correlation became significant. Because every patient had alopecia, a presumed autoimmune disease, the patients' immune response might differ from that of healthy individuals. Patch test score correlated positively with the number of PT1 expanded TCRs, reaching significance at thresholds 8, 16 and 32 but not at 4. DPC sensitization did not change how many TCRs were above 1 in 1000 frequency, and no evidence was found of alterations in global repertoire structure.

There are many counts of this clonotype. Its antigen is currently not known. Within one base of it there is no much larger clone, and no base qualities were kept. The time point label of this sample denotes: patch test 1, 2 weeks after DPC sensitization. The label giving this sample's treatment or condition can be read as: therapeutic diphenylcyclopropenone sensitization with weekly scalp DPC. Unfractionated whole blood was collected in Tempus Blood RNA tubes, and total RNA was extracted from that blood. Blood at each patch-test visit was drawn before the patch test was applied. To be eligible, patients had to be aged 18 to 70, diagnosed with alopecia and judged suitable for DPC therapy, while pregnant patients were excluded. Libraries came from RACE. This sample was sequenced with a NextSeq 500. Library preparation attached unique molecular identifiers to individual cDNA molecules for quantitative, reproducible TCR counting. In the paper's pipeline: The median number of TCRs per sample was 85,000 to 100,000, ranging from roughly 23,224 to 690,600. V, J and CDR3 annotation of the TCR reads was carried out using the Decombinator software suite. Every sample was subsampled to the same number of TCRs (28,000) for the PS versus PT1 abundance plots. TCRs were defined as expanded if absent before sensitization and observed at least eight times at the 2-week time point. Using fastp trimming at Q25 and MiXCR clonotype assembly, TCRdb reanalyzed the public sequencing data and kept in-frame beta chains. When rows share a CDR3 protein, they turn into one entry using the most common DNA and genes. The authors' filters were not applied to this entry. The sample table records some 38,000 distinct CDR3 sequences; over 5.5% of these occur just once. The top ten hold about a tenth of the sample.

This clonotype originated in a woman aged 25-40 years with alopecia areata. Some clones in this sample may be carry-over from other donors' samples. Sequences were derived from whole blood, sampled in connection with sensitization to the hapten diphenylcyclopropenone (DPC).

CDR3 protein: CASSLAGYRSYNSPLHF. The sequence in DNA is TGTGCCAGCAGCTTAGCGGGGTATCGCTCCTATAATTCACCCCTCCACTTT. Here the chain combines TRBV7-6 and TRBJ1-6; no confident D gene assignment can be made. From the cysteine up to the phenylalanine, the CDR3 has a length of 17 residues. The sequence is cut down to CDR3 DNA, 51 bases in frame from base 1. The junction carries 9 bases between V and J, which are trimmed by 0 bases and 0 bases respectively. CDR1 and CDR2, looked up from the germline V gene, are SGHVS and FNYEAQ.